This T cell receptor beta chain comes out of a study of T cell responses to AZD1222 COVID-19 vaccine. Study-level findings and limits: White British donors predominated, females outnumbered males, and clonal diversity was possibly underestimated.

Some clones are missing from TCRdb's copy, which holds only in-frame ones; the method was immunoSEQ multiplex PCR. The table lists about 220,000 clones, 90% to 95% of them singletons. The CDR3 has 14 amino acids. Looked up from germline, CDR1 is SGHRS and CDR2 is YFSETQ. The V and J ends lost 3 bases and 4 bases respectively, with 12 bases between them. In this sample, this clone turned up once. Its cognate antigen is unknown. The rearrangement joins TRBV5-1 to TRBJ2-3; D gene unclear. The sequencing here drew on peripheral blood, taken on day 0 of MenACWY control vaccination. The clonotype was recovered from an adult in good health. This CDR3 reads CASSSSSSPDTQYF. In DNA, the CDR3 is TGCGCCAGCAGCTCTAGTAGCTCCCCAGATACGCAGTATTTT.